This TCR beta chain appears in the sequencing data of a study of blood T cell repertoires in COVID-19. Across the whole study: The United States, Italy and Spain provided the acute and convalescent COVID-19 samples.

V was cut by 0 bases and J by 5 bases, with 5 bases left in between. Germline V gene sequence: CDR1 LGHNA, CDR2 YSLEER. The CDR3 spans 13 residues. The assay was immunoSEQ multiplex PCR, and TCRdb's table has in-frame clones only and misses some. The sample lists around 100,000 clones, roughly 90% seen once, with around 2.9% in the top ten. The TCR originated in a man aged 45 to 65 with COVID-19, enrolled during active disease. The chain recombines TRBV4-3 with TRBJ1-3, with D hard to call. Sequences were obtained from peripheral blood. CDR3 sequence reads: CASSQDLRNTIYF. CDR3 DNA: TGCGCCAGCAGCCAAGACCTTCGAAACACCATATATTTT.